The T cell receptor (beta chain) under discussion was sequenced for a study of identical twins. From the 5' RACE reads, TCRdb called clonotypes with MiXCR, one entry per CDR3 protein. The table includes under 250,000 distinct CDR3 sequences, 9.5% to 15% detected once. Study-level points and caveats: Models underpredicted monozygotic twin sharing of out-of-frame TCR alpha. Invariant cells of the MAIT and iNKT types might have partly distorted the zero-insertion analyses.

A word on this clonotype: What it binds is not known.

The data were also submitted as part of a second study, on yellow fever vaccine responses in identical twins.

The clonotype was recovered from a woman aged 18-29 years in good health. Sequencing was performed on memory (CD45RO+) T cells sorted from blood.

The CDR3 sequence: CATSWGGPDTQYF. In DNA form, the CDR3 reads TGTGCCACCAGCTGGGGGGGCCCAGATACGCAGTATTTT. The chain links TRBV15 to TRBJ2-3, with D perhaps TRBD2 (7 bases). Germline loops: CDR1 LNHNV, CDR2 YYDKDF (reference sequence). V lost 5 bases, J lost 4 bases, and 10 bases lay in between. This CDR3 region has 13 residues.